This T cell receptor beta chain came from a study of blood T cell repertoires in COVID-19. In the study overall: From the United States, Italy and Spain came samples of acute and convalescent COVID-19. Sample material is recorded as cDNA or gDNA derived from T cells, B-cell-depleted T cells, or PBMCs.

This clone was seen only once. Original handling: Counts of nucleated cells, estimated from reference gene primer amplification, were obtained. Profiling relied on immunoSEQ multiplex PCR, and the TCRdb table lists in-frame clones only, not all of them. The D gene and trimming were derived from the DNA, and the V and J assignments and clone size from that table. The table includes a few hundred thousand clones, roughly nine tenths detected once. Sample: peripheral blood. The clonotype originates from a man younger than 30 with active or convalescent COVID-19.

The CDR3 is CASSPRRDRDGELFF. CDR3 DNA: TGTGCCAGCAGCCCCCGGAGGGACAGAGACGGGGAGCTGTTTTTT. This chain connects TRBV5-5 to TRBJ2-2; D possibly corresponds to TRBD1 (7 bases). Trimming removed 4 bases at V and 7 bases at J, with 17 bases between. The CDR3 extends over 15 amino acids. Per germline, CDR1 SGHKS and CDR2 YYEKEE (reference sequence).